The 27 T cell receptor beta chains in this list originate from one sample, sequenced in a study of shared clonotypes between healthy human individuals (TCRdb year 2020). The method was the immunoSEQ multiplex PCR assay. Held by TCRdb, this immuneACCESS table contains in-frame sequences only and omits some clones. Under half of the omission traces to an unresolved V gene where checked; the cause of the rest is unknown. The sample table lists around 2.5 million clones, 93% of them with a count of one. The top ten clones comprise roughly 0.36% of the sample. Specimen: naive CD4+ T cells from PBMCs. What this sample's cell subset or site label stands for: CD45RA+ positively selected. The receptors originated from a man aged 18 to 29 in good health. Some clones in this sample may be carry-over from other donors' samples.

Concerning this clone: This same CDR3 is encoded by further DNA sequences in the sample. The J gene is TRBJ1-5, the V gene TRBV18; D is undetermined. The CDR3 consists of 13 residues. Deletions cut 2 bases from V and 2 bases from J, with 4 bases between. Looked up from germline, CDR1 is KGHSH and CDR2 is LQKENI. The CDR3 DNA sequence: TGTGCCAGCTCACCAGACCGCAATCAGCCCCAGCATTTT. Translating it yields CASSPDRNQPQHF.

V is TRBV10-3 and J is TRBJ2-7; 8 bases fit TRBD2. V gave up 6 bases and J gave up 5 bases; unmatched junction bases: 15. Germline CDR1 is ENHRY and CDR2 is SYGVKD. The CDR3 has 16 residues. CDR3 sequence (DNA): TGTGCCATCAGCGGGAGGGGCGGGACCGAAGGGAACGAGCAGTACTTC. It translates to CAISGRGGTEGNEQYF.

The rearrangement uses TRBV25-1 and TRBJ2-7; D tentatively reads TRBD1 or TRBD2 (5 bases each). CDR1 is MGHDK and CDR2 is SYGVNS in the germline V gene. This CDR3 has 14 residues. V lost 1 base to trimming and J lost 5 bases, with 12 bases between them. CDR3 loop: CASSELLRGNEQYF. CDR3 sequence (DNA): TGTGCCAGCAGTGAATTACTGAGGGGTAACGAGCAGTACTTC.

Regarding this clone: One base away lies a much larger clone, so this may be a sequencing read error. At the DNA level, this CDR3 is encoded by other sequences in the same sample as well. The rearrangement joins TRBV7-8 to TRBJ2-5, with unresolved D. Per germline, CDR1 SGHVS and CDR2 FQNEAQ. CDR3 size: 11 residues. The germline V and J ends were trimmed by 4 bases and 3 bases, with 3 bases remaining between them. The CDR3 DNA sequence: TGTGCCAGCAGCTCCAAAGAGACCCAGTACTTC. It specifies CASSSKETQYF. Full variable domain (outside the CDR3, taken from reference TRBV7-8 and TRBJ2-5): GAGVSQSPRYKVAKRGQDVALRCDPISGHVSLFWYQQALGQGPEFLTYFQNEAQLDKSGLPSDRFFAERPEGSVSTLKIQRTQQEDSAVYLCASSSKETQYFGPGTRLLVL.

This clone has just a few counts. The gene calls are TRBV30 and TRBJ1-1, with D possibly TRBD1 on 5 matching bases. The CDR3 contains 13 residues. Per germline, CDR1 GTSNPN and CDR2 SVGIG (reference sequence). The V end was cut by 5 bases, the J end by 6 bases, with 16 bases between. The CDR3, as DNA: TGTGCCTGGGGCCAGGGCCGGGACTCTGAAGCTTTCTTT. It is translated as CAWGQGRDSEAFF.

Turning to this clone: Other nucleotide sequences from this sample produce the same CDR3. This chain uses TRBV18 with TRBJ1-2; possible D gene TRBD1, 6 bases. CDR1 is KGHSH, CDR2 LQKENI, per germline. CDR3 length equals 14 residues. The germline V and J ends were trimmed by 2 bases and 2 bases, with 9 bases remaining between them. The CDR3 sequence is CASSPTGSNYGYTF. CDR3 nucleotide sequence: TGTGCCAGCTCACCAACAGGGTCCAACTATGGCTACACCTTC.

The V call is TRBV27, the J call TRBJ2-5, with D hard to call. The CDR3 runs to 12 residues. The germline V and J ends were trimmed by 4 bases and 5 bases, with 8 bases remaining between them. The germline V gene encodes CDR1 MNHEY and CDR2 SMNVEV (reference sequence). The CDR3 nucleotides are TGTGCCAGCAGTTCCCGTGGGGAGACCCAGTACTTC. This encodes CASSSRGETQYF.

V and J are TRBV27 and TRBJ2-7; possible D gene TRBD2, 5 bases. The CDR3 consists of 12 residues. Trimming removed 5 bases at V and 6 bases at J, with 11 bases between. Germline V gene lookup returns CDR1 MNHEY and CDR2 SMNVEV (reference sequence). The CDR3 is CASSRRSGEQYF. Here the CDR3 DNA reads TGTGCCAGCAGTAGGAGGAGTGGCGAGCAGTACTTC.

The chain combines TRBV7-3 with TRBJ2-7; D not certain. The CDR3 sequence is 15 residues long. Germline V gene sequence: CDR1 SGHTA, CDR2 FQGTGA. The V end was cut by 2 bases, the J end by 2 bases, with 13 bases between. DNA of the CDR3: TGTGCCAGCAGCTTAGAGTTGGCAGGAGCCTACGAGCAGTACTTC. As protein: CASSLELAGAYEQYF.

The chain recombines TRBV27 with TRBJ2-5; 9 bases align to TRBD1. The V gene end was trimmed by 5 bases and the J gene end by 5 bases; junction bases not matched to a gene: 6. The CDR3 spans 14 residues. Germline loops: CDR1 MNHEY, CDR2 SMNVEV (reference sequence). This CDR3 reads CASSPDRGWETQYF. The CDR3 nucleotides are TGTGCCAGCAGTCCGGACAGGGGCTGGGAGACCCAGTACTTC.

The genes are TRBV15 and TRBJ2-4, with 10 bases identical to TRBD1. V trimming: 2 bases; J trimming: 11 bases; junction bases outside the gene matches: 9. This CDR3 has 15 amino acids. Germline-derived CDR1 and CDR2 are LNHNV and YYDKDF (reference sequence). CDR3 region: CATSRPGQGLNVQYF. In DNA form, the CDR3 reads TGTGCCACCAGCAGACCGGGACAGGGGCTCAATGTTCAGTACTTC.

The chain carries TRBV5-1 and TRBJ1-1; 7 positions agree with TRBD1. Trimming cost V 1 base and J 6 bases; bases outside gene matches: 6. Per the germline V gene, CDR1 is SGHRS and CDR2 is YFSETQ. The CDR3 runs 14 residues. The CDR3 reads CASSLTGTVSEAFF. CDR3 in DNA: TGCGCCAGCAGCTTGACCGGGACAGTTTCTGAAGCTTTCTTT. The full variable domain, with the rest looked up from reference TRBV5-1 and TRBJ1-1, is KAGVTQTPRYLIKTRGQQVTLSCSPISGHRSVSWYQQTPGQGLQFLFEYFSETQRNKGNFPGRFSGRQFSNSRSEMNVSTLELGDSALYLCASSLTGTVSEAFFGQGTRLTVV.

V is TRBV21-1 and J is TRBJ1-5; the D call of TRBD1 is as the table states it, not checked on the DNA. TRBV21-1 is designated a pseudogene. There are 14 residues in the CDR3. The CDR3 coding sequence is TGTGCCAGCACCCCGTGGCTGTTCAATCAGCCCCAGCATTTT. Residues: CASTPWLFNQPQHF.

The J gene is TRBJ2-2, the V gene TRBV7-3; a weak D match, TRBD2 (5 bases). CDR1 is SGHTA and CDR2 is FQGTGA in the germline V gene. The CDR3 extends over 17 amino acids. V shed 1 base and J shed 0 bases, with 12 bases lying between them. CDR3 loop: CASSLSREVANTGELFF. The CDR3 DNA reads TGTGCCAGCAGCTTAAGTCGGGAAGTAGCGAACACCGGGGAGCTGTTTTTT.

V and J are TRBV6-5 and TRBJ2-7; the match to TRBD1 covers 7 bases. Germline assignment: CDR1 MNHEY and CDR2 SVGAGI. V was clipped by 6 bases and J by 5 bases; unmatched bases: 7. This CDR3 has 13 amino acids. CDR3 bases: TGTGCCAGCAGCATACTGACAGGGCACGAGCAGTACTTC. This gives the protein CASSILTGHEQYF.

The chain employs TRBV29-1 and TRBJ2-5; D remains ambiguous. Trimming took 7 bases from V and 5 from J, leaving 8 bases between them. The germline V gene has CDR1 SQVTM and CDR2 ANQGSEA. CDR3 length equals 10 residues. The CDR3: CSGARETQYF. The CDR3 region has the DNA TGCAGCGGGGCCCGGGAGACCCAGTACTTC. The full variable domain, rest sourced from reference TRBV29-1 and TRBJ2-5, is SAVISQKPSRDICQRGTSLTIQCQVDSQVTMMFWYRQQPGQSLTLIATANQGSEATYESGFVIDKFPISRPNLTFSTLTVSNMSPEDSSIYLCSGARETQYFGPGTRLLVL.

The V gene is TRBV4-3, the J gene TRBJ1-2; 7 bases fit TRBD1. In germline, CDR1 is LGHNA, CDR2 YSLEER. V shed 3 bases and J 5 bases; nucleotides not matched to a gene: 6. This CDR3 has 14 amino acids. The DNA of the CDR3 is TGCGCCAGCAGCCATACAGGGGTTCGGTATGGCTACACCTTC. It encodes CASSHTGVRYGYTF.

V gene TRBV25-1 combines with J gene TRBJ2-2, with D perhaps matching TRBD1 or TRBD2 (6 bases each). V was trimmed by 2 bases and J by 0 bases, leaving 10 bases between them. Looked up from germline, CDR1 is MGHDK and CDR2 is SYGVNS. The length of the CDR3 is 16 residues. CDR3 region: CASSELGGPNTGELFF. For the CDR3, the DNA is TGTGCCAGCAGTGAACTGGGGGGCCCGAACACCGGGGAGCTGTTTTTT.

This chain connects TRBV18 to TRBJ1-5, with D unresolved. Trimming took off 0 bases at V and 9 bases at J, with 6 bases between the two ends. The CDR3 length is 12 residues. Germline CDR1 KGHSH, CDR2 LQKENI. CDR3 in DNA: TGTGCCAGCTCACCACCCTCTGGGCCCCAGCATTTT. It is translated as CASSPPSGPQHF.

The gene calls are TRBV19 and TRBJ1-1; D is undetermined. The CDR3 spans 14 residues. Germline CDR1 reads LNHDA; CDR2 reads SQIVND (reference sequence). V was shortened by 1 base and J by 2 bases, with 8 bases between the two germline ends. DNA for the CDR3: TGTGCCAGTAGTATAGCCCACCTAAACACTGAAGCTTTCTTT. Translated, it gives CASSIAHLNTEAFF.

The CDR3 reads CAAQGLAPYEQYF. The CDR3 DNA reads TGTGCCGCACAGGGACTAGCTCCCTACGAGCAGTACTTC. The rearrangement uses TRBV28 and TRBJ2-7; 9 bases line up with TRBD2. The CDR3 sequence is 13 residues long. Looked up from germline, CDR1 is MDHEN and CDR2 is SYDVKM. V shed 11 bases, J shed 2 bases, and the junction held 7 bases outside the gene matches.

The V and J genes are TRBV4-2 and TRBJ2-1; 8 nucleotides align to TRBD2. Germline lookup yields CDR1 LGHNA and CDR2 YNFKEQ. V lost 1 base and J lost 3; bases outside the gene matches: 5. The CDR3 runs to 16 residues. As DNA, the CDR3 is TGTGCCAGCAGCCAAGTGGCGGGAGGCATCTACAATGAGCAGTTCTTC. It encodes CASSQVAGGIYNEQFF.

The chain carries TRBV6-6 and TRBJ2-7, with 10 bases that match TRBD2. The ends lost 7 bases at V and 2 bases at J; junction bases unmatched: 8. This CDR3 comprises 15 residues. CDR1 MNHNY and CDR2 SVGAGI come from the germline V gene (reference sequence). The CDR3 DNA reads TGTGCCAGCAAGAGCGGGGGGGGAACACCCTACGAGCAGTACTTC. Translating gives CASKSGGGTPYEQYF.

V is TRBV27 and J is TRBJ1-1; perhaps TRBD1 as D (6 bases). Germline CDR1 MNHEY, CDR2 SMNVEV (reference sequence). V was cut by 6 bases and J by 6 bases, with 14 bases left in between. CDR3 length: 13 amino acids. CDR3 residues: CASSRQDSSEAFF. The CDR3 nucleotides are TGTGCCAGCAGCCGACAGGACAGTTCTGAAGCTTTCTTT.

The chain couples TRBV5-1 to TRBJ2-1; D is undetermined. The CDR3 runs 16 residues. V was shortened by 0 bases and J by 1 base, with 11 bases between the two germline ends. Germline-derived CDR1 and CDR2 are SGHRS and YFSETQ. CDR3 loop: CASSLDPAASYNEQFF. The DNA for the CDR3 is TGCGCCAGCAGCTTGGATCCGGCAGCATCCTACAATGAGCAGTTCTTC.

The chain carries TRBV5-1 and TRBJ2-3; D remains unclear. The CDR3 totals 11 residues. V lost 8 bases to trimming and J lost 4 bases, with 8 bases between them. Germline V CDR1 and CDR2: SGHRS, YFSETQ. The CDR3 coding sequence is TGCGCCAGTACCGTTGCAGATACGCAGTATTTT. The encoded protein is CASTVADTQYF. The whole variable domain, remainder taken from reference TRBV5-1 and TRBJ2-3, is KAGVTQTPRYLIKTRGQQVTLSCSPISGHRSVSWYQQTPGQGLQFLFEYFSETQRNKGNFPGRFSGRQFSNSRSEMNVSTLELGDSALYLCASTVADTQYFGPGTRLTVL.

The chain couples TRBV18 to TRBJ2-3; D might be TRBD1 (6 bases). The CDR3 is 15 residues long. Trimming removed 8 bases at V and 6 bases at J, with 21 bases between. Germline lookup yields CDR1 KGHSH and CDR2 LQKENI. The DNA for the CDR3 is TGTGCCAGCCGCGCCTTTGGGGGCGGTCTGGATACGCAGTATTTT. Amino acids: CASRAFGGGLDTQYF.